The entry below gives a single TCR beta chain sequence along with its context. The CDR3 runs to 13 residues. Losses at the gene ends were 6 bases for V and 7 bases for J; bases not matched to a gene: 4. The germline V gene has CDR1 SGHTA and CDR2 FQGTGA. Here immunoSEQ multiplex PCR was the method, and the copy in TCRdb shows in-frame clones only, minus some. The table includes tens of thousands of clones, 90% to 95% detected once. The data were taken from a study of T cell changes during pregnancy in multiple sclerosis. The gene calls are TRBV7-3 and TRBJ1-5; TRBD1 agrees at 9 bases. The sequences come from peripheral blood, collected after pregnancy. The TCR was taken from a female donor with multiple sclerosis, enrolled in a pregnancy study. The DNA for the CDR3 is TGTGCCAGCAGTCGTACAGGGGGCCAGCCCCAGCATTTT. Translating gives CASSRTGGQPQHF.